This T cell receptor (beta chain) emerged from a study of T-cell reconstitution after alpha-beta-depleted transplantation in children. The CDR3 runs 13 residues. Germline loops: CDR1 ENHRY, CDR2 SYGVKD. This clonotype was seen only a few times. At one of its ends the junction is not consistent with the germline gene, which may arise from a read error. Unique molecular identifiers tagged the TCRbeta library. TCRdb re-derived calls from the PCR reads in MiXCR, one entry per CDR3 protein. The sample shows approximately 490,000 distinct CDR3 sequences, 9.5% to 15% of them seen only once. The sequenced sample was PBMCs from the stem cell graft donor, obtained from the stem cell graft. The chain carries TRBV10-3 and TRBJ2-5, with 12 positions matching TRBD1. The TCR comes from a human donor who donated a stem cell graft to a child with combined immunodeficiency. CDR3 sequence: CAISESGQGASHF. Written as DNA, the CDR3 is TGTGCCATCAGTGAGTCGGGACAGGGGGCCTCCCACTTC.